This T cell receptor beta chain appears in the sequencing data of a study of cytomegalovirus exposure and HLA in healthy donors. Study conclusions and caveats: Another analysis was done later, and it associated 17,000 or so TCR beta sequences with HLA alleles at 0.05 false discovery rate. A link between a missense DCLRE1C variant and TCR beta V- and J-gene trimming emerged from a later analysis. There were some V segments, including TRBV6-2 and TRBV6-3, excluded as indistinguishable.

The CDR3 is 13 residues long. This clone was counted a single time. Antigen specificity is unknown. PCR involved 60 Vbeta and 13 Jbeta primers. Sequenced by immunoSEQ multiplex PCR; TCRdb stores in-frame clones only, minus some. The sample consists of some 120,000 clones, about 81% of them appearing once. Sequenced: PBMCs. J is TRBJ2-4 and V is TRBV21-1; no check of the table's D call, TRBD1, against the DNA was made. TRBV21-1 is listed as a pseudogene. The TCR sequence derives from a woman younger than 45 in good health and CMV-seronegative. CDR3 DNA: TGTGCCAGCACCACAGGGGGCAAAAACATTCAGTACTTC. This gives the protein CASTTGGKNIQYF.